Listed below are T cell receptor beta chains from one sample, sequenced in a study of cytomegalovirus exposure and HLA in healthy donors. TCRdb's table, derived via immunoSEQ multiplex PCR, lists solely in-frame clones and lacks some. Of under 300,000 clones detected, about 86% appear once; the ten largest clones hold roughly 7.4%. The sample was PBMCs. These receptor sequences come from a woman aged 60-75 years in good health and CMV-seropositive. CDR3s include the opening cysteine and the closing phenylalanine or tryptophan. A D gene is named only where the DNA matches it firmly. Clone sizes are given selectively: once, few, many, or a class where the clone is expanded.

d_gene,v_gene,j_gene,abundance,CDR3aa,CDR3nt
TRBD2,TRBV7-3,TRBJ2-1,-,CASSQSSGRENNEQFF,TGTGCCAGCAGCCAGAGTAGCGGGAGGGAGAACAATGAGCAGTTCTTC
TRBD1,TRBV5-1,TRBJ2-7,-,CASRWTGARSEGKESYEQYF,TGCGCCAGCAGGTGGACAGGGGCAAGATCGGAAGGTAAGGAATCGTACGAGCAGTACTTC
-,TRBV5-1,TRBJ1-2,-,CASSKADLYGYTF,TGCGCCAGCAGCAAGGCGGATCTATATGGCTACACCTTC
TRBD1,TRBV7-8,TRBJ1-6,-,CASSLTGADSPLHF,TGTGCCAGCAGCCTGACAGGGGCCGATTCACCCCTCCACTTT
TRBD1,TRBV4-1,TRBJ2-5,-,CASSQGTGSFQETQYF,TGCGCCAGCAGCCAAGGGACAGGGAGTTTTCAAGAGACCCAGTACTTC
-,TRBV7-9,TRBJ2-1,-,CASSLLYNEQFF,TGTGCCAGCAGCCTGTTGTATAATGAGCAGTTCTTC
-,TRBV6-5,TRBJ1-1,-,CASRRHRDTEAFF,TGTGCCAGCAGAAGACACAGGGACACTGAAGCTTTCTTT
-,TRBV4-1,TRBJ1-2,-,CASSQEGAGYTF,TGCGCCAGCAGCCAAGAGGGAGCTGGCTACACCTTC
TRBD2,TRBV5-1,TRBJ2-4,-,CASSLDLAGTHQIAKNIQYF,TGCGCCAGCAGCCTCGACCTAGCGGGAACCCACCAAATAGCCAAAAACATTCAGTACTTC
-,TRBV5-4,TRBJ1-4,once,CASSLGLVNEKLFF,TGTGCCAGCAGCTTGGGACTGGTCAATGAAAAACTGTTTTTT
TRBD1,TRBV4-1,TRBJ2-1,-,CASSQEDRGYNEQFF,TGCGCCAGCAGCCAAGAGGACAGGGGGTACAATGAGCAGTTCTTC
TRBD2,TRBV6-1,TRBJ2-2,-,CASRGTSGSPGELFF,TGTGCCAGCAGAGGGACTAGCGGGAGCCCCGGGGAGCTGTTTTTT
-,TRBV4-2,TRBJ2-7,-,CASSQGPSEEQYF,TGTGCCAGCAGCCAAGGCCCTTCTGAGGAGCAGTACTTC
TRBD1,TRBV5-5,TRBJ2-7,-,CASNLLGTGSYEQYF,TGTGCCAGCAACCTATTGGGGACAGGATCCTACGAGCAGTACTTC
-,TRBV14,TRBJ2-5,-,CASSQDQGETQYF,TGTGCCAGCAGCCAAGATCAGGGAGAGACCCAGTACTTC
-,TRBV6-1,TRBJ1-5,-,CASSSRQGSNQPQHF,TGTGCCAGCAGTAGTAGGCAGGGGAGCAATCAGCCCCAGCATTTT
TRBD2,TRBV9,TRBJ2-1,-,CASSVRGPGGQFF,TGTGCCAGCAGCGTAAGAGGGCCGGGGGGGCAGTTCTTC
-,TRBV6-1,TRBJ1-6,-,CASRADSHNSPLHF,TGTGCCAGCAGGGCGGACAGTCATAATTCACCCCTCCACTTT
-,TRBV28,TRBJ2-4,-,CASSFFGGLAKNIQYF,TGTGCCAGCAGTTTTTTCGGCGGGCTAGCCAAAAACATTCAGTACTTC
TRBD1,TRBV10-1,TRBJ2-7,few,CASSEGDRGRSYEQYF,TGCGCCAGCAGTGAGGGTGACAGGGGGCGGTCCTACGAGCAGTACTTC
-,TRBV29-1,TRBJ2-1,-,CSVEGAGRFSYNEQFF,TGCAGCGTTGAAGGTGCGGGCCGCTTCTCCTACAATGAGCAGTTCTTC
-,TRBV23-1,TRBJ1-1,-,CASSQWGGKGRAFF,TGCGCCAGCAGTCAATGGGGGGGAAAAGGCCGGGCTTTCTTT
TRBD2,TRBV27,TRBJ2-7,-,CASRASGAGEQYF,TGTGCCAGCCGGGCTAGCGGGGCCGGCGAGCAGTACTTC
TRBD2,TRBV19,TRBJ2-5,-,CASSIVNSGKETQYF,TGTGCCAGTAGTATAGTGAATAGCGGGAAAGAGACCCAGTACTTC
TRBD1,TRBV7-9,TRBJ1-2,-,CASSDRVRNYGYTF,TGTGCCAGCAGCGACAGGGTACGGAACTATGGCTACACCTTC
TRBD1,TRBV28,TRBJ1-2,-,CASGLGTVVLASYGYTF,TGTGCCAGCGGCCTGGGGACAGTGGTCTTGGCTAGCTATGGCTACACCTTC
TRBD1,TRBV28,TRBJ2-3,-,CASSFGDRAPDTQYF,TGTGCCAGCAGTTTTGGGGACAGGGCCCCAGATACGCAGTATTTT
-,TRBV6-5,TRBJ1-1,-,CASSYSRQWENTEAFF,TGTGCCAGCAGTTACTCGAGACAGTGGGAGAACACTGAAGCTTTCTTT
TRBD1,TRBV2,TRBJ2-5,-,CASSPGQQETQYF,TGTGCCAGCAGTCCGGGACAGCAAGAGACCCAGTACTTC
-,TRBV5-1,TRBJ2-1,-,CASRSAESSYNEQFF,TGCGCCAGCAGATCCGCCGAGAGCTCCTACAATGAGCAGTTCTTC
TRBD2,TRBV6-6,TRBJ2-3,-,CASTPLASGTDTQYF,TGTGCCAGCACCCCACTAGCGTCTGGCACAGATACGCAGTATTTT
TRBD1,TRBV10-2,TRBJ1-5,-,CATRTGDQPQHF,TGCGCCACACGGACAGGCGATCAGCCCCAGCATTTT
TRBD2,TRBV6-5,TRBJ2-1,-,CASGGSGDANEQFF,TGTGCCAGCGGAGGTAGCGGGGACGCAAATGAGCAGTTCTTC
-,TRBV14,TRBJ1-1,-,CASSQDVGFTEAFF,TGTGCCAGCAGCCAAGATGTCGGTTTTACTGAAGCTTTCTTT
TRBD2,TRBV6-5,TRBJ2-5,once,CASRRTSANQETQYF,TGTGCCAGCAGACGGACTAGCGCTAACCAAGAGACCCAGTACTTC
TRBD2,TRBV12-5,TRBJ2-2,-,CASAREGNTGELFF,TGTGCTAGTGCTCGGGAGGGTAACACCGGGGAGCTGTTTTTT
-,TRBV1,TRBJ2-2,once,CTSSQDRMGLAVLTGELFF,TGCACCAGCAGCCAAGATCGTATGGGTCTAGCGGTACTCACCGGGGAGCTGTTTTTT
-,TRBV5-1,TRBJ1-4,-,CASSTTGLNEKLFF,TGCGCCAGCAGCACCACAGGGTTAAATGAAAAACTGTTTTTT
-,TRBV13,TRBJ2-1,-,CASRGTGGEQFF,TGTGCCAGCAGGGGGACCGGGGGTGAGCAGTTCTTC
-,TRBV19,TRBJ1-2,-,CASSSQDSNYGYTF,TGTGCCAGTAGTTCCCAGGACAGTAACTATGGCTACACCTTC
-,TRBV28,TRBJ1-3,few,CASSQTSPGNTIYF,TGTGCCAGCAGCCAGACAAGCCCTGGAAACACCATATATTTT
TRBD1,TRBV5-6,TRBJ2-7,-,CASSSVGTGMGEQYF,TGTGCCAGCAGCTCCGTGGGGACAGGGATGGGCGAGCAGTACTTC
-,TRBV28,TRBJ1-2,-,CASSTEPTGGAYTF,TGTGCCAGCAGTACAGAACCGACGGGGGGCGCGTACACCTTC
TRBD1,TRBV28,TRBJ1-2,-,CASRQQGAQGYTF,TGTGCCAGCAGACAACAGGGGGCGCAAGGCTACACCTTC
-,TRBV5-1,TRBJ2-3,-,CASSLVGSTDTQYF,TGCGCCAGCAGCTTGGTCGGGAGCACAGATACGCAGTATTTT
-,TRBV5-1,TRBJ2-2,-,CASSGGQTNTGELFF,TGCGCCAGCAGCGGCGGACAAACGAACACCGGGGAGCTGTTTTTT
TRBD1,TRBV6-5,TRBJ2-7,-,CASSYSLGGHEQYF,TGTGCCAGCAGTTACTCGTTAGGGGGCCACGAGCAGTACTTC
-,TRBV11-2,TRBJ2-7,-,CASSLGGSTLTYEQYF,TGTGCCAGCAGCTTAGGTGGTTCGACATTAACCTACGAGCAGTACTTC
TRBD2,TRBV18,TRBJ2-1,-,CASSPSSGRSSYNEQFF,TGTGCCAGCTCACCATCAAGCGGGAGAAGCTCCTACAATGAGCAGTTCTTC
-,TRBV7-3,TRBJ2-3,once,CASSWDSLGTQYF,TGTGCCAGCAGCTGGGACTCCCTAGGTACGCAGTATTTT
-,TRBV18,TRBJ2-4,-,CASSPTRGHGQKNIQYF,TGTGCCAGCTCACCAACCCGCGGACATGGACAGAAAAACATTCAGTACTTC